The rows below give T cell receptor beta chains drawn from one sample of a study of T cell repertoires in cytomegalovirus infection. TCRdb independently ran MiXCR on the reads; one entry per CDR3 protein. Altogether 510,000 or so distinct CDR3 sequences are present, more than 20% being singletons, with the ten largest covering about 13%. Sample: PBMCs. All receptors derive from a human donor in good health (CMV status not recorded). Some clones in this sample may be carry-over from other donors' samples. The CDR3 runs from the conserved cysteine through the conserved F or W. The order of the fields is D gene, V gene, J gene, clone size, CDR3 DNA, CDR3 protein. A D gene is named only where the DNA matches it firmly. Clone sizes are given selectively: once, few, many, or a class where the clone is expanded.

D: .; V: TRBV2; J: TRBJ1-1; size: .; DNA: TGTGCCAGCAGTGAAGCGGCAGGGCCCCCCTTGGAAGCTTTCTTT; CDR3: CASSEAAGPPLEAFF
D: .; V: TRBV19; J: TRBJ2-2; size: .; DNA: TGTGCCAGTAGCGGGACCGACTGGGGGGAGCTGGTTTTT; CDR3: CASSGTDWGELVF
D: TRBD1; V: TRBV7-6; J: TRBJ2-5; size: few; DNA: TGTGCCAGCAGCTTAGGGGACAGGATCCAAGAGACCCAGTACTTC; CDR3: CASSLGDRIQETQYF
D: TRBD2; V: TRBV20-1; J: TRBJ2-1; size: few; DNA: TGCAGTGCTACTAGCGGAAACTCCTACAATGAGCAGTTCTTC; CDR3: CSATSGNSYNEQFF
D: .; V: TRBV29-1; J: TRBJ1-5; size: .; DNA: TGCAGCGTGTCCAGTAACGATCAGCCCCAGCATTTT; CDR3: CSVSSNDQPQHF
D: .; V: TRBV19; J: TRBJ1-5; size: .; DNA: TGTGCCAGTAGGAACAGGGAAGGGCAGCCCCAGCATTTT; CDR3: CASRNREGQPQHF
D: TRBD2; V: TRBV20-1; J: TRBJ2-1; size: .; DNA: TGCAGTGCTAGAGATTGGCTAGCGGCCCACAATGAGCAGTTCTTC; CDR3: CSARDWLAAHNEQFF
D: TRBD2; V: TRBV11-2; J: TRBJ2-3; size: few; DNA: TGTGCCAGCACCCTTAGCGGGGCAGATACGCAGTATTTT; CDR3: CASTLSGADTQYF
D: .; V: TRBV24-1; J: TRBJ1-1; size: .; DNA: TGTGCCACGAGTTCCCTTTTGAACACTGAAGCTTTCTTT; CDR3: CATSSLLNTEAFF
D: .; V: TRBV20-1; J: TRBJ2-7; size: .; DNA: TGCAGTGCGCCAGCCGATAGCGACGAGCAGTACTTC; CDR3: CSAPADSDEQYF
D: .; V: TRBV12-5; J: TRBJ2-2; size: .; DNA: TGTGCTAGTGGGGCGGGACTGTTGTGTTGCGCCGGGGAGCTGTTTTTT; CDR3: CASGAGLLCCAGELFF
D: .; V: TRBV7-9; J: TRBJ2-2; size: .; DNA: TGTGCCAGCAACCCCCAAGGCGGATCGAACACCGGGGAGCTGTTTTTT; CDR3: CASNPQGGSNTGELFF
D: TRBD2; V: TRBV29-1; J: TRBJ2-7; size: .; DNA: TGCAGCGTTGATGGCCTAGCGGGGGCCTACGAGCAGTACTTC; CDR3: CSVDGLAGAYEQYF
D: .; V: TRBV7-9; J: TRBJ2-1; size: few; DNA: TGTGCCAGCAGCTTGACACTAGGCCATGAGCAGTTCTTC; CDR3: CASSLTLGHEQFF
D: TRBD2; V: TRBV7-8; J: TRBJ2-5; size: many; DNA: TGTGCCAGCAGCTTATTGACTAGCGATAAAGAGACCCAGTACTTC; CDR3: CASSLLTSDKETQYF
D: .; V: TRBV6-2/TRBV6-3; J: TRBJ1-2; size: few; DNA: TGTGCCAGCGGCCGACAAACTAACTATGGCTACACCTTC; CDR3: CASGRQTNYGYTF
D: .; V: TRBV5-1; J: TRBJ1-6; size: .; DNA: TGCGCCAGCAGCTTGGCCGGGGGGGCTTGGTCACCCCTCCACTTT; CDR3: CASSLAGGAWSPLHF
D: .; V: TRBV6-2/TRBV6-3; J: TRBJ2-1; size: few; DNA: TGTGCCAGCAGCCGACCTGCGGGGATTGAGCAGTTCTTC; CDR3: CASSRPAGIEQFF
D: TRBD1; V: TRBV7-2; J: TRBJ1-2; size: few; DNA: TGTGCCAGCAGCTCGGGACAGGAGACTTTCTATGGCTACACCTTC; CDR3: CASSSGQETFYGYTF
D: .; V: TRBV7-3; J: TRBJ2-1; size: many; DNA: TGTGCCAGCAGCTTAACCAGAAACAATGAGCAGTTCTTC; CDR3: CASSLTRNNEQFF
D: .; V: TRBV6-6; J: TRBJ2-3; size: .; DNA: TGTGCCAGCAACGACTACACAGATACGCAGTATTTT; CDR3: CASNDYTDTQYF
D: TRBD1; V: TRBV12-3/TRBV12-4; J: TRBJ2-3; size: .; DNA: TGTGCCTCTCGTAGGGGACAGTTCACAGATACGCAGTATTTT; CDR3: CASRRGQFTDTQYF
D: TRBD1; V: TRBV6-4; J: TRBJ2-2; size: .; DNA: TGTGCCAGCAGTGTCGGGACAGACACCGGGGAGCTGTTTTTT; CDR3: CASSVGTDTGELFF
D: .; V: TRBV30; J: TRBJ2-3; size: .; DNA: TGTGCCTGGAGTGTCTTAGCGGCAATCACAGATACGCAGTATTTT; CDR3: CAWSVLAAITDTQYF
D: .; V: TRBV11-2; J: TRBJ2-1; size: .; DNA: TGTGCCAGCAGCTTAGATTTGGGGGTCCACAATGAGCAGTTCTTC; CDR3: CASSLDLGVHNEQFF
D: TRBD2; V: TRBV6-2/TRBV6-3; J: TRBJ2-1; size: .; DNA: TGTGCCAGCAGTGAACTAGCGGGAGGCGTGGGTGAGCAGTTCTTC; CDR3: CASSELAGGVGEQFF
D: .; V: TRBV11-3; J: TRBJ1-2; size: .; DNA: TGTGCCAGCAGCTTAACACAAACTAACTATGGCTACACCTTC; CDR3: CASSLTQTNYGYTF
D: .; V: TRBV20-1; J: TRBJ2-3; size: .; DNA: TGCAGTGCCGCTGTCTACGGTGGCACAGATACGCAGTATTTT; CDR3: CSAAVYGGTDTQYF
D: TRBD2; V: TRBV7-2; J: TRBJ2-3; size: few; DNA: TGTGCCAGCAGCTTAGTAGCTTCTAGCGGGAGCTTTTCAGATACGCAGTATTTT; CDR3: CASSLVASSGSFSDTQYF
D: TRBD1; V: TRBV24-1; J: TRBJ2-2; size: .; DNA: TGTGCCACCAGTGATTACAGGGACAGCGCGAACACCGGGGAGCTGTTTTTT; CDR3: CATSDYRDSANTGELFF
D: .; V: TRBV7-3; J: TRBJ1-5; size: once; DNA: TGTGCCAGCAGCTTAGGTACCCTGGGAGGACAGCCCCAGCATTTT; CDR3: CASSLGTLGGQPQHF
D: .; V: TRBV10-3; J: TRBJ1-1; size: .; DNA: TGTGCCATCATCCCAGGGGATGGGAACACTGAAGCTTTCTTT; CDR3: CAIIPGDGNTEAFF
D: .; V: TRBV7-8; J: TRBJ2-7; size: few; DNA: TGTGCCAGCAGCTTGAAGGACAGAAGCGTAGCCTACGAGCAGTACTTC; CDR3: CASSLKDRSVAYEQYF
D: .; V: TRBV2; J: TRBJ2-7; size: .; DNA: TGTGCCAGCAGTTTCCCCAGGGTCTCCTACGAGCAGTACTTC; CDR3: CASSFPRVSYEQYF
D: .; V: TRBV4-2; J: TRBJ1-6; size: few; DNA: TGTGCCAGCAGCCCAGGAGTAGGGAATTCACCCCTCCACTTT; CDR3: CASSPGVGNSPLHF
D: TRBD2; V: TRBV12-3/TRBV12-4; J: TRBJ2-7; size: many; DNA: TGTGCCAGCCGGGAGGGCAGCTACGAGCAGTACTTC; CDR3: CASREGSYEQYF
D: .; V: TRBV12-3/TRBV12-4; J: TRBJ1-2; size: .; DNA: TGTGCCAGCAGCCACGGGCAGTTCTATGGCTACACCTTC; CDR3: CASSHGQFYGYTF
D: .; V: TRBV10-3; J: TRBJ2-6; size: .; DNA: TGTGCCATCAGGGGGTTTGGGGCCAACGTCCTGACTTTC; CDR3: CAIRGFGANVLTF
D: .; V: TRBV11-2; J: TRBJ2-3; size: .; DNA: TGTGCCAGCAGCCCCGTGGGGAGAAGCACAGATACGCAGTATTTT; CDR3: CASSPVGRSTDTQYF
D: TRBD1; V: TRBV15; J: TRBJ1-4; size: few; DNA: TGTGCCACCAGCAGGGACAGGGAGTCCCATGAAAAACTGTTTTTT; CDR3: CATSRDRESHEKLFF
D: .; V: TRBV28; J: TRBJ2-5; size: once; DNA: TGTGCCAGCAGTTCGACTAGCGGACAGGGGTGGGAGACCCAGTACTTC; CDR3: CASSSTSGQGWETQYF
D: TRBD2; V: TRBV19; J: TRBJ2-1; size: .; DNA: TGTGCCAGTAGTGCGCCGGGACTAGGTGGGGATGAGCAGTTCTTC; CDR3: CASSAPGLGGDEQFF
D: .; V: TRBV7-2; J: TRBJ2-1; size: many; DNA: TGTGCCAGCAGCTCCTCAACCGGGCTTGGGGAAAATGAGCAGTTCTTC; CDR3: CASSSSTGLGENEQFF